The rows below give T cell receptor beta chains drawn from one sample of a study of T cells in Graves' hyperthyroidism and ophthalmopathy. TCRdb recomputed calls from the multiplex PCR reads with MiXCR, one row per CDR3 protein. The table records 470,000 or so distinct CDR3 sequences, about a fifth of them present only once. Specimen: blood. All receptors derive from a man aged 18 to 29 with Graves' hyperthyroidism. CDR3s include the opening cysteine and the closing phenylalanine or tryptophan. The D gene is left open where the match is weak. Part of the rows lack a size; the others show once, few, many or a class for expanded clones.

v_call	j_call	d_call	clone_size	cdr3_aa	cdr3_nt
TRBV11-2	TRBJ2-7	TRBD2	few	CASSLRGGTSYEQYF	TGTGCCAGCAGCTTACGGGGAGGGACCTCCTACGAGCAGTACTTC
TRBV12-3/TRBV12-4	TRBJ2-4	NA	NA	CASSLGTSKNIQYF	TGTGCCAGCAGTTTAGGCACGTCCAAAAACATTCAGTACTTC
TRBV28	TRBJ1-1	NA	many	CASSFRDGSHF	TGTGCCAGCAGTTTCCGGGACGGCTCACACTTT
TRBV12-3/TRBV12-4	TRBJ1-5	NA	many	CASSFRRQTQPQHF	TGTGCCAGCAGTTTTCGGAGACAGACCCAGCCCCAGCATTTT
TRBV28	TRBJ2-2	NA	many	CASSLTRDTGELFF	TGTGCCAGCAGTTTGACCAGGGATACCGGGGAGCTGTTTTTT
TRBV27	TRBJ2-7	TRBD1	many	CASSSDRGPYEQYF	TGTGCCAGCAGTTCCGACAGGGGACCCTACGAGCAGTACTTC
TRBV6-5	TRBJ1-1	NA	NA	CASSSAQGSTEAFF	TGTGCCAGCAGTTCAGCTCAGGGGAGCACTGAAGCTTTCTTT
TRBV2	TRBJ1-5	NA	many	CASSAGVGNQPQHF	TGTGCCAGCAGTGCCGGGGTTGGCAATCAGCCCCAGCATTTT
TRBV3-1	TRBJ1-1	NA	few	CASSQELEGRGTEAFF	TGTGCCAGCAGCCAAGAATTGGAGGGTAGAGGCACTGAAGCTTTCTTT
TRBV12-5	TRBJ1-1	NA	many	CASEVMNTEAFF	TGTGCTAGTGAGGTGATGAACACTGAAGCTTTCTTT
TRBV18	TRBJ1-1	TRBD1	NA	CASSPGQHEAFF	TGTGCCAGCTCGCCGGGACAGCATGAAGCTTTCTTT
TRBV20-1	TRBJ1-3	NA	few	CSARAWTELSGNTIYF	TGCAGTGCTAGAGCGTGGACTGAACTCTCTGGAAACACCATATATTTT
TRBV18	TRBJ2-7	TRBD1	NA	CASSPTEGQDYNEQYF	TGTGCCAGCTCACCTACCGAAGGACAGGATTATAACGAGCAGTACTTC
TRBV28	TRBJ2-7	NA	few	CASSLAVVGEQYF	TGTGCCAGCAGTTTGGCAGTAGTAGGAGAGCAGTACTTC
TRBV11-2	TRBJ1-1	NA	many	CASSMLQGVNTEAFF	TGTGCCAGCAGCATGTTACAGGGAGTGAACACTGAAGCTTTCTTT
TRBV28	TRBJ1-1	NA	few	CASSLFRLTNTDAFF	TGTGCCAGCAGTTTATTCAGGCTTACGAACACTGATGCTTTCTTT
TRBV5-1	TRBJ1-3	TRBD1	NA	CASSPGQGAKGNTIYF	TGCGCCAGCAGCCCTGGACAGGGGGCGAAGGGAAACACCATATATTTT
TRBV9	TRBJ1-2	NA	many	CASSVAKDYGYTF	TGTGCCAGCAGCGTAGCTAAGGACTATGGCTACACCTTC
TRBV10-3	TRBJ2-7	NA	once	CAISESVRGAYEQYF	TGTGCCATCAGTGAGTCGGTTAGGGGGGCCTACGAGCAGTACTTC
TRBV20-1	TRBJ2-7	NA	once	CSAEETSFVSYEQYF	TGCAGTGCTGAAGAGACTAGTTTTGTCTCCTACGAGCAGTACTTC
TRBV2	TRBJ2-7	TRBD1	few	CASSEWGTGPSYEQYF	TGTGCCAGCAGTGAATGGGGGACAGGGCCGTCCTACGAGCAGTACTTC
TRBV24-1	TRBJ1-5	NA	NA	CATSDPDRNQPQHF	TGTGCCACCAGTGATCCCGACAGAAATCAGCCCCAGCATTTT
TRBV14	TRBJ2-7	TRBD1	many	CASSQDQDRSYEQYF	TGTGCCAGCAGCCAAGATCAGGACAGGAGCTACGAGCAGTACTTC
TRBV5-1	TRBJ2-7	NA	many	CASSLDAGTHEQYF	TGCGCCAGCAGCTTGGACGCTGGGACTCACGAGCAGTACTTC
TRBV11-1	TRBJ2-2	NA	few	CASSPPGGTGELFF	TGTGCCAGCAGCCCCCCGGGTGGCACCGGGGAGCTGTTTTTT
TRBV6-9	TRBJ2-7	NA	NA	CASSSLPRGRSYEQYF	TGTGCCAGCAGTTCCCTGCCTCGGGGACGCTCCTACGAGCAGTACTTC
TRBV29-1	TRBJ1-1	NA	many	CSVAVANTEAFF	TGCAGCGTTGCAGTTGCGAACACTGAAGCTTTCTTT
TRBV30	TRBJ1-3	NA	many	CAWLRVSQLNGNTIYF	TGTGCCTGGCTTCGTGTATCACAGCTGAACGGAAACACCATATATTTT
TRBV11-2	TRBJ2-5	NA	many	CASQAWETQYF	TGTGCCAGCCAGGCCTGGGAGACCCAGTACTTC
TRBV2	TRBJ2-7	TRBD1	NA	CASAQGGSYEQYF	TGTGCCAGCGCACAGGGGGGCTCCTACGAGCAGTACTTC
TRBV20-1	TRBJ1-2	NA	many	CTTPGLYGYTF	TGCACTACACCGGGGCTCTATGGCTACACCTTC
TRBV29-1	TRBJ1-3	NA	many	CSVSRADSSGNTIYF	TGCAGCGTTAGTCGGGCAGATTCTTCTGGAAACACCATATATTTT
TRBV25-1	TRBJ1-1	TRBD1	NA	CASSDWTGRTEAFF	TGTGCCAGCAGTGATTGGACAGGGCGGACTGAAGCTTTCTTT
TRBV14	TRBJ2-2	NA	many	CASSQEVGNTGELFF	TGTGCCAGCAGCCAAGAGGTGGGGAACACCGGGGAGCTGTTTTTT
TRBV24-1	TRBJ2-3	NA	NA	CATSDFAATADTQYF	TGTGCCACCAGTGATTTTGCCGCGACAGCAGATACGCAGTATTTT
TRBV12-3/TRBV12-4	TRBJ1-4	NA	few	CASSRDGFNEKLFF	TGTGCCAGCAGCCGGGACGGTTTTAATGAAAAACTGTTTTTT
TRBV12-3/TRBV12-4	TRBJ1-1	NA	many	CASSFVRPGTEAFF	TGTGCCAGCAGTTTTGTCCGTCCGGGCACTGAAGCTTTCTTT
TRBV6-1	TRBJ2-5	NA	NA	CASNPGHVSETQYF	TGCGCCAGCAATCCGGGACACGTCTCAGAGACCCAGTACTTC
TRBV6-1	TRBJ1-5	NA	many	CASSEWTRNSNQPQHF	TGTGCCAGCAGTGAATGGACCAGGAATAGCAATCAGCCCCAGCATTTT
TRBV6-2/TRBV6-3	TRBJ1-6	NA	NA	CASSYSISGASSYNSPLHF	TGTGCCAGCAGTTACTCGATCTCAGGGGCGAGCTCCTATAATTCACCCCTCCACTTT
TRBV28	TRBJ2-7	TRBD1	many	CGTGLTYEQYF	TGTGGGACAGGCCTCACCTACGAGCAGTACTTC
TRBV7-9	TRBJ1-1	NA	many	CASSPRTGAPEAFF	TGTGCCAGCAGCCCGAGGACGGGAGCTCCTGAAGCTTTCTTT
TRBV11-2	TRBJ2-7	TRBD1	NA	CASSLDWDRAYEQYF	TGTGCCAGCAGCTTAGATTGGGACAGGGCCTACGAGCAGTACTTC
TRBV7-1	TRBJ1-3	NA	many	CASSHIRQDGATFSGNTIYF	TGTGCCAGCAGTCATATTCGACAGGATGGTGCAACTTTCTCTGGAAACACCATATATTTT
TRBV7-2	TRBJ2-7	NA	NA	CASSITAGSYEQYF	TGTGCCAGCAGCATAACCGCAGGCTCCTACGAGCAGTACTTC
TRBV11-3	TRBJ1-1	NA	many	CASSLDLGEAFF	TGTGCCAGCAGCTTAGATCTCGGTGAAGCTTTCTTT
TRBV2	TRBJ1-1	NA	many	CASMGRPIRNTEAFF	TGTGCCAGCATGGGCAGACCCATAAGGAACACTGAAGCTTTCTTT
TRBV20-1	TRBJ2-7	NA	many	CSAPQGTAYEQYF	TGCAGTGCTCCCCAGGGGACGGCCTACGAGCAGTACTTC
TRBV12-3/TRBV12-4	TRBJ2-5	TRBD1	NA	CASSGVSPGQGKETQYF	TGTGCCAGCAGTGGCGTATCCCCGGGACAGGGGAAAGAGACCCAGTACTTC
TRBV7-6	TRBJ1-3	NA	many	CASSPGAAAWNTIYF	TGTGCCAGCAGCCCGGGGGCAGCCGCGTGGAACACCATATATTTT
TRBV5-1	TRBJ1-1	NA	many	CASSFRQATEAFF	TGCGCCAGCAGCTTCCGACAGGCGACTGAAGCTTTCTTT
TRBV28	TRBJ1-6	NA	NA	CASREAGVGRHNSPLHF	TGTGCCAGCAGGGAAGCAGGCGTCGGGCGGCATAATTCACCCCTCCACTTT
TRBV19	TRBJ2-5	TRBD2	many	CASSLRTSGGLGRETQYF	TGTGCCAGTAGTCTCCGGACTAGCGGGGGCCTCGGAAGAGAGACCCAGTACTTC
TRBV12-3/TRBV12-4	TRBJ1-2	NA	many	CASTVDTANYGYTF	TGTGCCAGCACCGTAGATACAGCTAACTATGGCTACACCTTC
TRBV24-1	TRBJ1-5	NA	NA	CATSASGQTNQPQHF	TGTGCCACCAGTGCCTCGGGGCAGACTAATCAGCCCCAGCATTTT
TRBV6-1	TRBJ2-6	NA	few	CASSGPSGANVLTF	TGTGCCAGCAGTGGGCCCTCTGGGGCCAACGTCCTGACTTTC
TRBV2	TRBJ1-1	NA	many	CASREGRNTEAFF	TGTGCCAGCAGGGAGGGGCGGAACACTGAAGCTTTCTTT
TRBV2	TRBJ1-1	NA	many	CASSDDLGAEAFF	TGTGCCAGCAGTGACGATTTGGGGGCTGAAGCTTTCTTT
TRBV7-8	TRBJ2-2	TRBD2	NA	CASSLVLAATGELFF	TGTGCCAGCAGCTTAGTGCTAGCGGCAACCGGGGAGCTGTTTTTT